Listed here are 14 T cell receptor beta chains from one sample, sequenced in a study of blood T cell repertoires in COVID-19. Measured with immunoSEQ multiplex PCR; TCRdb has only the in-frame clones, and not every one. The profile covers approximately 60,000 clones, with approximately 83% appearing a single time and approximately 3.5% taken by the ten largest. The sequencing input was peripheral blood. All receptors come from a woman of 80 years or more with acute or convalescent COVID-19.

This clone was counted once. The chain links TRBV30 to TRBJ1-4, with D possibly matching TRBD1 (5 bases). V was clipped by 6 bases and J by 5 bases, with 13 bases between them. CDR1 is GTSNPN and CDR2 is SVGIG in the germline V gene (reference sequence). The CDR3 is 13 residues long. The CDR3 is CACLRGRNEKLFF. Here the CDR3 DNA reads TGTGCCTGCTTAAGGGGCAGGAATGAAAAACTGTTTTTT.

This clone was seen a handful of times. J is TRBJ1-2 and V is TRBV30; D may be TRBD1 (5 bases). This CDR3 spans 14 amino acids. V lost 1 base to trimming and J lost 5 bases, with 14 bases between them. Germline lookup yields CDR1 GTSNPN and CDR2 SVGIG (reference sequence). Here the CDR3 reads CAWSGRDSEYGYTF. The CDR3 DNA sequence: TGTGCCTGGAGTGGCCGAGACAGCGAATATGGCTACACCTTC.

The genes are TRBV6-2 or TRBV6-3 and TRBJ2-5; 10 nucleotides align to TRBD2. This CDR3 region has 14 residues. J lost 7 bases, V lost 6 bases, and 8 bases had no gene match. Germline V gene sequence: CDR1 MNHEY, CDR2 SVGEGT. The CDR3 DNA sequence: TGTGCCAGCAGCCTTGGACTAGCGGCAGGGACCCAGTACTTC. As protein: CASSLGLAAGTQYF.

This chain connects TRBV9 to TRBJ1-4; 8 bases align to TRBD1. The CDR3 sequence is 16 residues long. CDR1 and CDR2 (germline): SGDLS, YYNGEE. The V segment lost 4 bases and the J segment 0 bases; nucleotides outside the gene matches: 5. CDR3 in DNA: TGTGCCAGCAGCCGTGGACAGGGAGCAACTAATGAAAAACTGTTTTTT. Translating gives CASSRGQGATNEKLFF.

V is TRBV9 and J is TRBJ2-2; perhaps TRBD2 as D (5 bases). The CDR3 is 16 amino acids. Germline lookup yields CDR1 SGDLS and CDR2 YYNGEE. Trimming took 0 bases from V and 1 from J, leaving 10 bases between them. In nucleotides, the CDR3 is TGTGCCAGCAGCGTAGAGCCCGGAGGGAACACCGGGGAGCTGTTTTTT. This gives the protein CASSVEPGGNTGELFF. Full variable domain (outside the CDR3, taken from reference TRBV9 and TRBJ2-2): DSGVTQTPKHLITATGQRVTLRCSPRSGDLSVYWYQQSLDQGLQFLIQYYNGEERAKGNILERFSAQQFPDLHSELNLSSLELGDSALYFCASSVEPGGNTGELFFGEGSRLTVL.

This sequence joins TRBV19 and TRBJ2-2; D is uncertain. This CDR3 is 14 amino acids long. Germline V gene sequence: CDR1 LNHDA, CDR2 SQIVND (reference sequence). Trimming stripped 5 bases from V and 5 bases from J, with 12 bases between. CDR3 protein: CASSVRSGTGELFF. CDR3 DNA: TGTGCCAGTAGTGTAAGGTCGGGTACCGGGGAGCTGTTTTTT.

The chain has TRBV7-3 and TRBJ1-1; TRBD1 aligns across 8 bases. V dropped 4 bases and J dropped 1; count of bases not matched to a gene: 11. CDR1 and CDR2 (germline): SGHTA, FQGTGA. This CDR3 has 17 amino acids. The CDR3 nucleotides read TGTGCCAGCAGCTCACTGGGACAGGTAGGACCGAACACTGAAGCTTTCTTT. Its protein product is CASSSLGQVGPNTEAFF.

The V and J genes are TRBV30 and TRBJ2-2; D is perhaps TRBD2 (6 bases). The CDR3 has 14 amino acids. Trimming left V 4 bases short and J 0 bases short, with 9 bases between. Looked up from germline, CDR1 is GTSNPN and CDR2 is SVGIG (reference sequence). CDR3 in DNA: TGTGCCTGGATGGCGGGACCGAACACCGGGGAGCTGTTTTTT. Translated, it gives CAWMAGPNTGELFF.

The table lists this clone with a few counts. This chain uses TRBV9 with TRBJ2-7; D possibly corresponds to TRBD2 (6 bases). The CDR3 is 17 residues long. Trimming cost V 0 bases and J 2 bases, with 18 bases left between them. CDR1 is SGDLS, CDR2 YYNGEE, per germline. The DNA for the CDR3 is TGTGCCAGCAGCGTAGGGGCGGGGCAGGGTCCACCCTACGAGCAGTACTTC. Protein product: CASSVGAGQGPPYEQYF.

V and J are TRBV5-1 and TRBJ2-1; possibly TRBD2 for D (6 bases). V gave up 5 bases and J gave up 11 bases, with 20 bases separating them. CDR1 and CDR2 from the germline V gene are SGHRS and YFSETQ. CDR3 length equals 14 residues. For the CDR3, the DNA is TGCGCCAGCAGATCCGGGACTCCATCAATGAAGCAGTTCTTC. It yields the protein CASRSGTPSMKQFF.

The rearrangement links TRBV30 to TRBJ1-4; no clear D gene. Germline V gene sequence: CDR1 GTSNPN, CDR2 SVGIG (reference sequence). Deletions cut 1 base from V and 3 bases from J, with 6 bases between. This CDR3 comprises 13 residues. CDR3 amino acids: CAWSGAANEKLFF. The CDR3, as DNA: TGTGCCTGGAGTGGGGCCGCTAATGAAAAACTGTTTTTT. Combining the CDR3 with reference TRBV30 and TRBJ1-4 gives the whole variable domain SQTIHQWPATLVQPVGSPLSLECTVEGTSNPNLYWYRQAAGRGLQLLFYSVGIGQISSEVPQNLSASRPQDRQFILSSKKLLLSDSGFYLCAWSGAANEKLFFGSGTQLSVL.

The chain has TRBV15 and TRBJ1-5; weak D call: TRBD1 (6 bases). With 1 base removed from V and 0 bases from J, the gap between germline ends came to 13 bases. Germline lookup yields CDR1 LNHNV and CDR2 YYDKDF (reference sequence). The CDR3 sequence is 17 residues long. The CDR3 region has the DNA TGTGCCACCAGCAGAGGGGGGCAGGGTAATAGCAATCAGCCCCAGCATTTT. It yields the protein CATSRGGQGNSNQPQHF.

In nucleotides, the CDR3 is TGTGCCAGTAGTATTTGGTTTCGGGGGGAGACTGAAGCTTTCTTT. Its protein product is CASSIWFRGETEAFF. The chain combines TRBV19 with TRBJ1-1; D may be TRBD1 (5 bases). V lost 3 bases to trimming and J lost 5 bases, with 16 bases between them. The CDR3 contains 15 residues. Germline CDR1 LNHDA, CDR2 SQIVND (reference sequence).

The CDR3 sequence is CASSLVSSEAYEQYF. In nucleotides, the CDR3 is TGTGCCAGCAGCTTGGTTTCGTCAGAGGCATACGAGCAGTACTTC. The chain has TRBV5-5 and TRBJ2-7; D is uncertain. V was pared by 0 bases and J by 4 bases, with 14 bases between. This CDR3 is 15 amino acids long. CDR1 SGHKS and CDR2 YYEKEE come from the germline V gene (reference sequence).